The sequence of this TCR beta chain was determined in a study of cytomegalovirus exposure and HLA in healthy donors. As to this clone: Its cognate antigen is unknown.

Study-wide findings and caveats: With further analysis later on, most CMV-associated TCR beta chains appeared HLA-restricted. Certain sequence variants were highly shared and formed a cluster, and this cluster was likely a sequencing artifact. Later on, an analysis tied approximately 15,000 TCR beta sequences to HLA alleles at 0.05 false discovery rate.

PCR was performed using 60 Vbeta and 13 Jbeta primers. The data were produced by immunoSEQ multiplex PCR, yet TCRdb's version contains in-frame clones alone and is incomplete. This sample has 90,000 or so clones, with over 60% found just once. The sample taken for sequencing was PBMCs. The sequence derives from a boy younger than 18 in good health and CMV-seropositive.

Here the CDR3 reads CASRRTGGRGDTQYF. Written as DNA, the CDR3 is TGTGCCAGCAGAAGGACAGGGGGCCGCGGGGATACGCAGTATTTT. V usage is TRBV6-1 and J usage is TRBJ2-3; 11 bases map to TRBD1. The trim removed 6 bases at V and 6 bases at J, leaving 8 bases unmatched. The germline gives CDR1 MNHNS, CDR2 SASEGT. The CDR3 consists of 15 residues.